One and the same sample provided the 26 T cell receptor beta chains below, sequenced in a study of T cell responses to AZD1222 COVID-19 vaccine (dated by TCRdb to 2020 to 2022). The sample's time point label, decoded: about 28 days (+/-7) after the second vaccine dose. Preparation of the library involved the immunoSEQ multiplex PCR assay. Here the immuneACCESS table is served through TCRdb, limited to in-frame sequences with V and J called. Missing clones are a known gap in these copies; in checked studies unresolved V genes cover under half, and the rest lacks a known reason. The sample table records approximately 270,000 clones; 90% to 95% of these occur just once. The leading ten clones occupy roughly 0.6% of the sample. Sequencing used peripheral blood, obtained 28 days after the second AZD1222 dose. Receptors originate from an adult who received the AZD1222 COVID-19 vaccine.

V gene TRBV21-1 combines with J gene TRBJ1-1; the table's D call TRBD1 went unverified against the DNA. TRBV21-1 is given as a pseudogene. This CDR3 is built from 17 residues. For the CDR3, the DNA is TGTGCCAGCAGCATCAAAGGAGGGGGCAGGGTAGACACTGAAGCTTTCTTT. Translated: CASSIKGGGRVDTEAFF.

The chain's CDR3 is CASSHWTGHNGNTIYF. The CDR3 bases are TGTGCCAGCAGCCACTGGACAGGGCATAATGGAAACACCATATATTTT. The rearrangement links TRBV5-6 to TRBJ1-3; the match to TRBD1 covers 8 bases. J was trimmed by 3 bases and V by 4 bases; bases with no gene match: 9. Germline V gene sequence: CDR1 SGHDT, CDR2 YYEEEE. The CDR3 extends over 16 amino acids.

V gene TRBV6-5 combines with J gene TRBJ1-4; the match to TRBD1 covers 8 bases. V trimming: 6 bases; J trimming: 8 bases; junction bases outside the gene matches: 5. The CDR3 consists of 13 residues. CDR1 and CDR2 from the germline V gene are MNHEY and SVGAGI. The CDR3 protein is CASRGDRREKLFF. CDR3 DNA: TGTGCCAGCAGGGGGGACAGGAGAGAAAAACTGTTTTTT.

The gene calls are TRBV7-2 and TRBJ2-7; tentatively, D is TRBD1 (8 bases). Between the trimmed V and J ends, which lost 3 bases and 0 bases, there was a span of 21 bases. CDR3 length equals 18 residues. Germline V lookup: CDR1 SGHTA, CDR2 FQGNSA. CDR3 DNA: TGTGCCAGCAGCTTTGGGAGACAGGGGACTATTCCCTCCTACGAGCAGTACTTC. Translated: CASSFGRQGTIPSYEQYF.

This sequence joins TRBV27 and TRBJ2-1, with 12 nucleotides matching TRBD2. V trimming: 2 bases; J trimming: 6 bases; junction bases outside the gene matches: 2. The CDR3 spans 15 residues. CDR1 is MNHEY and CDR2 is SMNVEV in the germline V gene (reference sequence). In DNA, the CDR3 is TGTGCCAGCAGTTTACTAGCGGGAGGGTTCAATGAGCAGTTCTTC. This translates into CASSLLAGGFNEQFF.

The chain joins TRBV29-1 to TRBJ2-3; a weak D match, TRBD2 (6 bases). Germline loops: CDR1 SQVTM, CDR2 ANQGSEA. The germline V and J ends were trimmed by 3 bases and 3 bases, with 13 bases remaining between them. The CDR3 has 14 residues. This CDR3 reads CSVDPRERTDTQYF. The CDR3 nucleotides are TGCAGCGTTGACCCCCGGGAGCGGACAGATACGCAGTATTTT.

V gene TRBV6-6 combines with J gene TRBJ2-1, with TRBD2 identical over 7 bases. The V gene's germline CDR1 is MNHNY and CDR2 SVGAGI (reference sequence). The CDR3 extends over 15 amino acids. The J segment lost 8 bases and the V segment lost 0 bases, leaving 7 bases of the junction unmatched. The CDR3 coding sequence is TGTGCCAGCAGTTACTCGAAGGCGGGAGAGGATGAGCAGTTCTTC. Protein sequence: CASSYSKAGEDEQFF.

V usage is TRBV5-1 and J usage is TRBJ2-3; D might be TRBD1 or TRBD2, each matching 5 bases. Germline-derived CDR1 and CDR2 are SGHRS and YFSETQ. The CDR3 is 15 residues long. Trimming cost V 4 bases and J 1 base, with 13 bases left between them. The CDR3 is CASSRAGAGTDTQYF. DNA of the CDR3: TGCGCCAGCAGCAGGGCCGGGGCGGGCACAGATACGCAGTATTTT.

The V and J genes are TRBV2 and TRBJ1-5; TRBD1 matches 9 bases. V trimming: 5 bases; J trimming: 6 bases; junction bases outside the gene matches: 8. The CDR3 is 15 amino acids. CDR1 is SNHLY and CDR2 is FYNNEI in the germline V gene. CDR3 coding DNA: TGTGCCAGCAGTACGGACAGGGGAGGATTTCAGCCCCAGCATTTT. This sequence encodes CASSTDRGGFQPQHF.

The CDR3 reads CASTLGDQPQHF. In nucleotides, the CDR3 is TGTGCCAGCACCCTCGGGGACCAGCCCCAGCATTTT. The chain carries TRBV12-3 or TRBV12-4 and TRBJ1-5, with D possibly TRBD1 on 5 matching bases. V was cut by 7 bases and J by 7 bases, with 11 bases left in between. CDR3 length equals 12 residues.

The rearrangement links TRBV18 to TRBJ2-2, with D perhaps TRBD2 (6 bases). The V gene lost 4 bases and the J gene lost 6 bases, with 15 bases spanning the gap. The length of the CDR3 is 15 residues. Germline V gene lookup returns CDR1 KGHSH and CDR2 LQKENI. CDR3 sequence (DNA): TGTGCCAGCTCACGGCGGGATCGGGGTTCCGGGGAGCTGTTTTTT. Encoded protein: CASSRRDRGSGELFF.

The rearrangement links TRBV21-1 to TRBJ1-5; TRBD1, the table's D call, lacks a check against the DNA. TRBV21-1 is labeled a pseudogene. This CDR3 comprises 14 residues. For the CDR3, the DNA is TGTGCCAGCCCCCCCCGCCAGGCTTTTCAGCCCCAGCATTTT. As protein: CASPPRQAFQPQHF.

The gene calls are TRBV6-6 and TRBJ1-2; 11 bases map to TRBD1. The CDR3 totals 17 residues. V lost 5 bases, J lost 2 bases, and 10 bases stayed unmatched. Germline CDR1 and CDR2: MNHNY and SVGAGI (reference sequence). CDR3 nucleotides: TGTGCCAGCAGTCAGGACAGGGGGCGGTCCGTGAACTATGGCTACACCTTC. Its translation is CASSQDRGRSVNYGYTF.

The rearrangement joins TRBV7-9 to TRBJ2-5; D gene uncertain. V lost 3 bases to trimming and J lost 2 bases, with 13 bases between them. Germline V lookup: CDR1 SEHNR, CDR2 FQNEAQ (reference sequence). The CDR3 has 15 residues. CDR3 region: CASSLRFRSQETQYF. CDR3 sequence (DNA): TGTGCCAGCAGCTTGAGATTCAGGTCACAAGAGACCCAGTACTTC.

The chain recombines TRBV5-4 with TRBJ1-1; D unresolved. Trimming cost V 2 bases and J 3 bases, with 11 bases left between them. There are 14 residues in the CDR3. Germline V lookup: CDR1 SGHNT, CDR2 YYREEE (reference sequence). This CDR3 is CASSFGETDTEAFF. As DNA, the CDR3 is TGTGCCAGCAGCTTTGGGGAGACGGACACTGAAGCTTTCTTT.

The J gene is TRBJ1-5, the V gene TRBV28; TRBD1 is a possible D gene (6 bases). Germline CDR1 and CDR2: MDHEN and SYDVKM. V was pared by 6 bases and J by 2 bases, with 17 bases between. The CDR3 loop spans 16 amino acids. The CDR3 is CASRAQGAGGNQPQHF. CDR3 DNA: TGTGCCAGCAGGGCTCAGGGCGCAGGGGGCAATCAGCCCCAGCATTTT.

V and J are TRBV7-6 and TRBJ2-2; TRBD1 might be the D (5 bases). Germline loops: CDR1 SGHVS, CDR2 FNYEAQ. This CDR3 region has 15 residues. With 5 bases removed from V and 6 bases from J, the gap between germline ends came to 16 bases. The CDR3 sequence is CASSPRLVGPGELFF. CDR3 nucleotides: TGTGCCAGCAGCCCGCGGTTGGTGGGGCCCGGGGAGCTGTTTTTT.

CDR3 bases: TGTGCCAGCAGTACGTTACCGGGACAGGGGGCGGGAATAGATACGCAGTATTTT. Its translation: CASSTLPGQGAGIDTQYF. This rearrangement joins TRBV28 to TRBJ2-3; 12 nucleotides match TRBD1. The CDR3 runs to 18 residues. Germline CDR1 reads MDHEN; CDR2 reads SYDVKM. The ends lost 5 bases at V and 5 bases at J; junction bases unmatched: 14.

The V gene is TRBV28, the J gene TRBJ2-5; 8 bases agree with TRBD1. CDR1 and CDR2 from the germline V gene are MDHEN and SYDVKM. The CDR3 sequence is 15 residues long. V lost 6 bases and J lost 5; bases outside the gene matches: 11. The CDR3 region has the DNA TGTGCCAGCAGCTCACGACAGGGGAGGTCCGAGACCCAGTACTTC. Translated, it gives CASSSRQGRSETQYF.

The chain employs TRBV28 and TRBJ1-1; tentative D call: TRBD1 (6 bases). V dropped 1 base and J dropped 4 bases, with 16 bases sitting between them. The CDR3 spans 16 residues. CDR1 MDHEN and CDR2 SYDVKM come from the germline V gene. This CDR3 reads CASSLYQGRGSTEAFF. The DNA for the CDR3 is TGTGCCAGCAGTTTATACCAGGGGAGGGGATCCACTGAAGCTTTCTTT.

This clone has just a few counts. CDR3 nucleotides: TGTGCCAGCAGCTCCGCCGGGCTAGCGGGACGCGAGCAGTACTTC. Translation: CASSSAGLAGREQYF. The genes are TRBV7-9 and TRBJ2-7; 9 nucleotides align to TRBD2. The CDR3 contains 15 residues. V shed 4 bases and J 6 bases; nucleotides not matched to a gene: 10. CDR1 and CDR2 (germline): SEHNR, FQNEAQ (reference sequence).

The chain is built from TRBV28 and TRBJ1-1; TRBD1 matches at 8 bases. From germline, CDR1 is MDHEN and CDR2 SYDVKM. Trimming cost V 4 bases and J 0 bases; bases outside gene matches: 4. The CDR3 covers 15 residues. The CDR3 reads CASSSGQGLNTEAFF. The CDR3 DNA follows: TGTGCCAGCAGTTCCGGACAGGGATTGAACACTGAAGCTTTCTTT.

This clone appeared a few times. The chain uses TRBV11-2 and TRBJ2-7; tentative D call: TRBD1 (6 bases). CDR1 and CDR2 from the germline V gene are SGHAT and FQNNGV. The CDR3 extends over 14 amino acids. V shed 5 bases and J shed 5 bases, with 16 bases lying between them. CDR3 bases: TGTGCCAGCAGCGCAAGGGGACACGAGAACGAGCAGTACTTC. Protein sequence: CASSARGHENEQYF.

This chain joins TRBV7-9 and TRBJ1-6; D is ambiguous. The V and J ends lost 7 bases and 5 bases respectively, with 12 bases between them. In germline, CDR1 is SEHNR, CDR2 FQNEAQ (reference sequence). This CDR3 has 14 amino acids. The CDR3 spells CASNTMTNNSPLHF. The CDR3 region has the DNA TGTGCCAGCAACACAATGACAAATAATTCACCCCTCCACTTT.

The chain is built from TRBV12-3 or TRBV12-4 and TRBJ1-2, with D possibly TRBD1 on 5 matching bases. Trimming took 6 bases from V and 3 from J, leaving 8 bases between them. The CDR3 length is 12 residues. This chain's CDR3 is CASRSRDYGYTF. Written as DNA, the CDR3 is TGTGCCAGCAGAAGCAGGGACTATGGCTACACCTTC.

CDR3 in DNA: TGTGCCAGCACCTTACTACTAGCGGGAGGTTTCGATACGCAGTATTTT. Amino acids: CASTLLLAGGFDTQYF. The chain joins TRBV5-4 to TRBJ2-3; TRBD2 matches at 12 bases. Germline trimming cut 6 bases from V and 6 bases from J; bases unmatched to any gene: 11. CDR1 is SGHNT and CDR2 is YYREEE in the germline V gene (reference sequence). This CDR3 comprises 16 residues.